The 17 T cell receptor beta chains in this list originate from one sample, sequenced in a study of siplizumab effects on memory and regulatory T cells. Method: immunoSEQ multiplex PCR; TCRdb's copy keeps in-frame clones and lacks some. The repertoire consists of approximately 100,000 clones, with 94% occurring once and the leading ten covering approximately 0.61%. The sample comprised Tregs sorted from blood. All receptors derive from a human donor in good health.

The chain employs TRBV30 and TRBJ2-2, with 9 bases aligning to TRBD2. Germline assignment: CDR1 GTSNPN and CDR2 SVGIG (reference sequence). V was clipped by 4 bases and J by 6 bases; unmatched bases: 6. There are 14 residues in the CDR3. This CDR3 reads CAWTRTSVAGELFF. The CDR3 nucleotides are TGTGCCTGGACCCGGACTAGCGTTGCCGGGGAGCTGTTTTTT.

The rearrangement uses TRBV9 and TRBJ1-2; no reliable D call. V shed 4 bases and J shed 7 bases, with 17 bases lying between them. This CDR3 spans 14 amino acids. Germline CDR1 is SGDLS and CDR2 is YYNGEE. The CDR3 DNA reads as TGTGCCAGCAGCTCCCCAGGCTGGGTTCGTGGCTACACCTTC. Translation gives CASSSPGWVRGYTF. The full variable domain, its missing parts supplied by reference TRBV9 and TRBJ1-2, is DSGVTQTPKHLITATGQRVTLRCSPRSGDLSVYWYQQSLDQGLQFLIQYYNGEERAKGNILERFSAQQFPDLHSELNLSSLELGDSALYFCASSSPGWVRGYTFGSGTRLTVV.

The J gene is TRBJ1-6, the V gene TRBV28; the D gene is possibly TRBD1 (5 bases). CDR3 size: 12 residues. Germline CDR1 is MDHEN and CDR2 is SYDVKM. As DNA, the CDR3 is TGTGGGGCCAGGGTTGGGCTCTCACCCCTCCACTTT. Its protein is CGARVGLSPLHF.

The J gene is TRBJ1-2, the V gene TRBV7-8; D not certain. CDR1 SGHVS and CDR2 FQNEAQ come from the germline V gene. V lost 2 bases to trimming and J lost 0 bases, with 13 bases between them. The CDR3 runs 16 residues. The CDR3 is CASSLRRGRANYGYTF. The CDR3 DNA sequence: TGTGCCAGCAGCTTAAGACGGGGTCGCGCTAACTATGGCTACACCTTC.

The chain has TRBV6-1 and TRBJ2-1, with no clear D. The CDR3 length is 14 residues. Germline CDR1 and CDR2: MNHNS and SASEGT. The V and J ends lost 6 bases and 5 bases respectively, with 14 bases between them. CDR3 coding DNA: TGTGCCAGCAGGGCCGGTGTACAGCACAATGAGCAGTTCTTC. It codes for CASRAGVQHNEQFF.

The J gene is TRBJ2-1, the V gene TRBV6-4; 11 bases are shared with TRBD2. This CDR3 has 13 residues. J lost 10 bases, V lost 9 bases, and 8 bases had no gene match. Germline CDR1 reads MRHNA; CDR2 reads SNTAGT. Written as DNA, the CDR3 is TGTGCCAGACTAGCGGGAGTTAGCCCCGAGCAGTTCTTC. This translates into CARLAGVSPEQFF.

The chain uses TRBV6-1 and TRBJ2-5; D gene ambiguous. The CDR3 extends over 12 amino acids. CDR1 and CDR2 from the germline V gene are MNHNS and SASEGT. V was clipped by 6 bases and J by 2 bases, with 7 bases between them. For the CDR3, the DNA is TGTGCCAGCAGATGGGCGCAAGAGACCCAGTACTTC. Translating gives CASRWAQETQYF.

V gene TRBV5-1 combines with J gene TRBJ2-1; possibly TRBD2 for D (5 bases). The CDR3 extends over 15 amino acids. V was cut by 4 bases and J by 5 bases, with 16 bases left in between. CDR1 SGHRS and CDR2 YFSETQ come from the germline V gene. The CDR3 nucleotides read TGCGCCAGCAGCACACCCCTCTCGGGGAACAATGAGCAGTTCTTC. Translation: CASSTPLSGNNEQFF.

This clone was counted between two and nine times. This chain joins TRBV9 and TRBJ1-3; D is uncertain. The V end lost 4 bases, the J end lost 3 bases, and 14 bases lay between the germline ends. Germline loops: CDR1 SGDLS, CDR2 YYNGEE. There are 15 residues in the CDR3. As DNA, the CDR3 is TGTGCCAGCAGCCCTCGATGGTTAGGTGGAAACACCATATATTTT. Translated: CASSPRWLGGNTIYF.

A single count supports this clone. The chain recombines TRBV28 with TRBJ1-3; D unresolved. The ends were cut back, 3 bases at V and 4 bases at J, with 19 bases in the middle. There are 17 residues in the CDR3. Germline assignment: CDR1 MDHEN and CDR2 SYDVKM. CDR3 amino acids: CASSFYRGGGQGNTIYF. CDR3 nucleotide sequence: TGTGCCAGCAGTTTCTATCGCGGTGGCGGCCAGGGAAACACCATATATTTT. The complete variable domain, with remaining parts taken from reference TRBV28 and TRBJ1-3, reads DVKVTQSSRYLVKRTGEKVFLECVQDMDHENMFWYRQDPGLGLRLIYFSYDVKMKEKGDIPEGYSVSREKKERFSLILESASTNQTSMYLCASSFYRGGGQGNTIYFGEGSWLTVV.

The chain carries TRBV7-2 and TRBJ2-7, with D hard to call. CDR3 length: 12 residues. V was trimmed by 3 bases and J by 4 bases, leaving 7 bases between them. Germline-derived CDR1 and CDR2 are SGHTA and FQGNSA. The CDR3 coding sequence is TGTGCCAGCAGCTTTTCCGGGTACGAGCAGTACTTC. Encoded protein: CASSFSGYEQYF.

In nucleotides, the CDR3 is TGCAGTGCGCAGTTTCAAGAGACCCAGTACTTC. Protein: CSAQFQETQYF. The J gene is TRBJ2-5, the V gene TRBV20-1; D is undetermined. The CDR3 spans 11 residues. V was shortened by 6 bases and J by 2 bases, with 7 bases between the two germline ends. Germline assignment: CDR1 DFQATT and CDR2 SNEGSKA (reference sequence).

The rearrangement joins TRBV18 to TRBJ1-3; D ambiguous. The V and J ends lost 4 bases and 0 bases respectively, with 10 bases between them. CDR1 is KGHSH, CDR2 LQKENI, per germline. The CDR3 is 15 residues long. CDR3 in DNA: TGTGCCAGCTCACTACAGATTCACTCTGGAAACACCATATATTTT. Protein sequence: CASSLQIHSGNTIYF.

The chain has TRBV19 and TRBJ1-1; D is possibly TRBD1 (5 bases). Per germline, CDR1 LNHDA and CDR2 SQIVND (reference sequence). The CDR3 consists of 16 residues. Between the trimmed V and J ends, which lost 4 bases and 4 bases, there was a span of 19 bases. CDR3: CASSKRGSTVGTEAFF. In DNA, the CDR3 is TGTGCCAGTAGTAAGCGGGGGTCGACTGTGGGCACTGAAGCTTTCTTT.

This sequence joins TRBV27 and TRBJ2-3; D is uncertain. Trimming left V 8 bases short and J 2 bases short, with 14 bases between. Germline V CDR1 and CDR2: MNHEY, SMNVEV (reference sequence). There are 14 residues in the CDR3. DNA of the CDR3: TGTGCCAGCGCTAGGGTCATGTTCACAGATACGCAGTATTTT. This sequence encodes CASARVMFTDTQYF.

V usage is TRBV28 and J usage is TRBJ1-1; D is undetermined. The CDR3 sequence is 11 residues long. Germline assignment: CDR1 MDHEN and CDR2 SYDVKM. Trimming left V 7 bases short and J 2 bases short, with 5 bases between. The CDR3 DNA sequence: TGTGCCAGCACCCAAAACACTGAAGCTTTCTTT. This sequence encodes CASTQNTEAFF.

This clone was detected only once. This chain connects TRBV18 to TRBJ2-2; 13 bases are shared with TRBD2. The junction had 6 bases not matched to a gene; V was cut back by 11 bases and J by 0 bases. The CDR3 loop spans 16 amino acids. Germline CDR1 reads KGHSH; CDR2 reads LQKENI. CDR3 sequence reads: CAGDGTSGTNTGELFF. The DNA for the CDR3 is TGTGCCGGTGACGGGACTAGCGGGACGAACACCGGGGAGCTGTTTTTT.